The 26 T cell receptor beta chains below were found in one sample sequenced in a study of control samples from healthy donors and cancer patients. The table came from immunoSEQ multiplex PCR; TCRdb's copy has only in-frame clones and leaves some out. The profile shows some 130,000 clones, roughly 91% of them singletons. The material sequenced was PBMCs. The receptors originated from a man aged 45-65 years with head and neck cancer.

This clone has only one observation. The gene calls are TRBV28 and TRBJ1-6; the D is unclear. Trimming stripped 5 bases from V and 10 bases from J, with 12 bases between. CDR3 length: 13 amino acids. The germline V gene encodes CDR1 MDHEN and CDR2 SYDVKM. CDR3 protein: CASSDPTTSPLHF. CDR3 DNA sequence: TGTGCCAGCAGTGATCCCACTACGTCACCCCTCCACTTT.

The chain recombines TRBV30 with TRBJ2-3; 10 nucleotides agree with TRBD1. The CDR3 covers 15 residues. The junction had 3 bases not matched to a gene; V was cut back by 2 bases and J by 1 base. CDR1 and CDR2 (germline): GTSNPN, SVGIG (reference sequence). The CDR3 DNA sequence: TGTGCCTGGAGTCCCGGGACAGGGGGCACAGATACGCAGTATTTT. It is translated as CAWSPGTGGTDTQYF.

This chain links TRBV2 with TRBJ1-3, with TRBD1 matching over 7 bases. The CDR3 is 15 residues long. Germline V gene lookup returns CDR1 SNHLY and CDR2 FYNNEI. The ends lost 4 bases at V and 0 bases at J; junction bases unmatched: 3. The CDR3 loop reads CASSGQGYSGNTIYF. The DNA for the CDR3 is TGTGCCAGCAGTGGACAGGGCTACTCTGGAAACACCATATATTTT. Based on the CDR3 plus reference TRBV2 and TRBJ1-3, the full variable domain is EPEVTQTPSHQVTQMGQEVILRCVPISNHLYFYWYRQILGQKVEFLVSFYNNEISEKSEIFDDQFSVERPDGSNFTLKIRSTKLEDSAMYFCASSGQGYSGNTIYFGEGSWLTVV.

This chain joins TRBV2 and TRBJ1-6, with D unclear. Trimming removed 4 bases from V and 6 bases from J, with 7 bases in between. This CDR3 has 13 residues. In germline, CDR1 is SNHLY, CDR2 FYNNEI. The CDR3: CASSAVANSPLHF. The DNA for the CDR3 is TGTGCCAGCAGTGCGGTAGCTAATTCACCCCTCCACTTT.

This rearrangement joins TRBV30 to TRBJ1-6; TRBD1 might be the D (5 bases). With 5 bases removed from V and 5 bases from J, the gap between germline ends came to 10 bases. The V gene's germline CDR1 is GTSNPN and CDR2 SVGIG (reference sequence). The CDR3 consists of 13 residues. The CDR3 spells CAWQDRHNSPLHF. Here the CDR3 DNA reads TGTGCCTGGCAAGACAGACATAATTCACCCCTCCACTTT.

The CDR3 loop reads CASSERPANYGYTF. The CDR3 DNA sequence: TGTGCCAGCAGTGAAAGACCGGCTAACTATGGCTACACCTTC. The rearrangement uses TRBV6-1 and TRBJ1-2; no clear D gene. Germline CDR1 and CDR2: MNHNS and SASEGT. This CDR3 spans 14 amino acids. Trimming shortened V by 2 bases and J by 0 bases, and 7 bases separated the two germline ends.

The chain has TRBV7-2 and TRBJ1-2; D remains unclear. V was pared by 6 bases and J by 0 bases, with 14 bases between. CDR1 is SGHTA, CDR2 FQGNSA, per germline. The CDR3 is made up of 15 amino acids. The CDR3 coding sequence is TGTGCCAGCAGTCTCTCTTTTCTAGCTAACTATGGCTACACCTTC. Its protein is CASSLSFLANYGYTF.

The genes are TRBV15 and TRBJ1-1; D is ambiguous. CDR3 size: 15 residues. Deletions cut 2 bases from V and 1 base from J, with 11 bases between. CDR1 and CDR2 (germline): LNHNV, YYDKDF (reference sequence). The CDR3 nucleotides are TGTGCCACCAGCAGATACCGAGAGGGGAACACTGAAGCTTTCTTT. As protein: CATSRYREGNTEAFF.

This chain uses TRBV21-1 with TRBJ2-4; the D call in the table, TRBD2, was not verified against the DNA. TRBV21-1 is listed as a pseudogene. This CDR3 has 19 residues. CDR3 in DNA: TGTGCCAGCAGCAACGACCTAGCGGGTGATATAATAGCCAAAAACATTCAGTACTTC. Translated, it gives CASSNDLAGDIIAKNIQYF.

The chain carries TRBV2 and TRBJ1-2; D possibly corresponds to TRBD1 (5 bases). The CDR3 sequence is 13 residues long. Germline-derived CDR1 and CDR2 are SNHLY and FYNNEI. The germline V and J ends were trimmed by 3 bases and 7 bases, with 12 bases remaining between them. CDR3 nucleotides: TGTGCCAGCAGTGAGGATCAGGGTGGTGGCTACACCTTC. Translated, it gives CASSEDQGGGYTF.

The genes are TRBV4-1 and TRBJ2-1, with D possibly being TRBD1 (5 bases). There are 14 residues in the CDR3. Germline V gene data show CDR1 as MGHRA and CDR2 as YSYEKL. Trimming pared 1 base from V and 4 bases from J, leaving 8 bases between. In DNA, the CDR3 is TGCGCCAGCAGCCAAGTGCCAGGGTACAATGAGCAGTTCTTC. Translated: CASSQVPGYNEQFF.

The chain couples TRBV12-3 or TRBV12-4 to TRBJ1-2; D not certain. The CDR3 is 13 amino acids. V was clipped by 3 bases and J by 2 bases, with 7 bases between them. CDR3 DNA: TGTGCCAGCAGTTTGGGCGGAAACTATGGCTACACCTTC. Protein sequence: CASSLGGNYGYTF.

This chain links TRBV12-3 or TRBV12-4 with TRBJ1-2; D is undetermined. CDR3 size: 13 residues. V was trimmed by 0 bases and J by 6 bases, leaving 8 bases between them. The CDR3 nucleotides read TGTGCCAGCAGTTTAGCAGGCCCCAATGGCTACACCTTC. Its protein product is CASSLAGPNGYTF.

V gene TRBV7-2 combines with J gene TRBJ1-1; D gene ambiguous. Per germline, CDR1 SGHTA and CDR2 FQGNSA. This CDR3 has 13 amino acids. The germline V and J ends were trimmed by 1 base and 0 bases, with 3 bases remaining between them. The CDR3 sequence: CASSLGMNTEAFF. CDR3 sequence (DNA): TGTGCCAGCAGCTTAGGGATGAACACTGAAGCTTTCTTT.

This clone was picked up one time. V gene TRBV28 combines with J gene TRBJ1-5; D remains ambiguous. This CDR3 is 15 amino acids long. V dropped 7 bases and J dropped 0 bases, with 13 bases sitting between them. Germline V lookup: CDR1 MDHEN, CDR2 SYDVKM. The CDR3 DNA reads as TGTGCCAGCATTCAAGGGCCCTATAGCAATCAGCCCCAGCATTTT. Residues: CASIQGPYSNQPQHF.

V gene TRBV28 combines with J gene TRBJ2-7, with TRBD1 matching over 9 bases. The CDR3 extends over 14 amino acids. Trimming removed 5 bases from V and 7 bases from J; junction bases left unmatched: 9. Germline V gene data show CDR1 as MDHEN and CDR2 as SYDVKM. The CDR3 sequence is CASSRPGTGKEQYF. The CDR3 DNA is TGTGCCAGCAGTCGCCCCGGGACAGGGAAAGAGCAGTACTTC.

The rearrangement joins TRBV4-2 to TRBJ1-5; D ambiguous. V shed 0 bases and J shed 9 bases, with 9 bases lying between them. The CDR3 is made up of 13 amino acids. The V gene's germline CDR1 is LGHNA and CDR2 YNFKEQ. The DNA of the CDR3 is TGTGCCAGCAGCCAAGATGCTGGAAGGCCCCAGCATTTT. The encoded protein is CASSQDAGRPQHF.

In this sample, this clone turned up once. J is TRBJ1-2 and V is TRBV4-3, with D hard to call. Deletions cut 2 bases from V and 2 bases from J, with 9 bases between. The CDR3 spans 14 residues. Germline loops: CDR1 LGHNA, CDR2 YSLEER. The CDR3 DNA sequence: TGCGCCAGCAGCCAAATGAATCAGAACTATGGCTACACCTTC. Its translation: CASSQMNQNYGYTF.

The chain uses TRBV19 and TRBJ1-1, with D perhaps matching TRBD1 (6 bases). Trimming stripped 6 bases from V and 3 bases from J, with 11 bases between. CDR1 and CDR2 (germline): LNHDA, SQIVND (reference sequence). This CDR3 contains 13 residues. The CDR3 here is CASSTTGYTEAFF. As DNA, the CDR3 is TGTGCCAGTAGCACCACAGGGTACACTGAAGCTTTCTTT.

V gene TRBV11-2 combines with J gene TRBJ2-6; D is possibly TRBD2 (7 bases). Germline CDR1 is SGHAT and CDR2 is FQNNGV. Between the trimmed V and J ends, which lost 7 bases and 3 bases, there was a span of 13 bases. The CDR3 is 15 amino acids. CDR3 DNA sequence: TGTGCCAGCAACCGGGGGGCCGGTGGGGCCAACGTCCTGACTTTC. Protein: CASNRGAGGANVLTF.

The DNA of the CDR3 is TGTGCCAGCAGCCAAAGACAGGGGGATGAAGCTTTCTTT. It codes for CASSQRQGDEAFF. This chain links TRBV4-2 with TRBJ1-1; TRBD1 matches at 9 bases. The germline V gene has CDR1 LGHNA and CDR2 YNFKEQ. This CDR3 comprises 13 residues. Germline trimming cut 2 bases from V and 7 bases from J; bases unmatched to any gene: 2.

The V gene is TRBV15, the J gene TRBJ2-1; 10 bases are a match to TRBD2. Trimming took 0 bases from V and 7 from J; bases not matched to a gene: 6. The CDR3 length is 16 residues. CDR1 LNHNV and CDR2 YYDKDF come from the germline V gene (reference sequence). This CDR3 reads CATSRDRSGGANEQFF. CDR3 sequence (DNA): TGTGCCACCAGCAGAGATCGGAGCGGGGGGGCAAATGAGCAGTTCTTC.

The rearrangement uses TRBV11-3 and TRBJ1-5; no clear D gene. The length of the CDR3 is 16 residues. Between the trimmed V and J ends, which lost 5 bases and 2 bases, there was a span of 16 bases. Germline CDR1 and CDR2: SGHNT and YENEEA. Written as DNA, the CDR3 is TGTGCCAGCAGCCTCTCGCGTAGGGTGGGCAATCAGCCCCAGCATTTT. This encodes CASSLSRRVGNQPQHF. Full variable domain (remainder filled in from reference TRBV11-3 and TRBJ1-5): EAGVVQSPRYKIIEKKQPVAFWCNPISGHNTLYWYLQNLGQGPELLIRYENEEAVDDSQLPKDRFSAERLKGVDSTLKIQPAELGDSAVYLCASSLSRRVGNQPQHFGDGTRLSIL.

The chain uses TRBV4-3 and TRBJ1-1, with 8 bases aligning to TRBD1. Germline assignment: CDR1 LGHNA and CDR2 YSLEER. With V trimmed by 0 bases and J by 4 bases, 4 bases remained unmatched. The CDR3 runs to 15 residues. Written as DNA, the CDR3 is TGCGCCAGCAGCCAAGATTTCAGGGGGCCCACTGAAGCTTTCTTT. Amino acids: CASSQDFRGPTEAFF.

The gene calls are TRBV10-3 and TRBJ2-3; D tentatively fits TRBD1 or TRBD2 (5 bases each). Per germline, CDR1 ENHRY and CDR2 SYGVKD. V was clipped by 3 bases and J by 9 bases, with 10 bases between them. CDR3 length equals 12 residues. Here the CDR3 reads CAISDMGETQYF. As DNA, the CDR3 is TGTGCCATCAGTGATATGGGGGAGACGCAGTATTTT.

The J gene is TRBJ2-2, the V gene TRBV2; 9 bases are shared with TRBD2. V lost 7 bases, J lost 1 base, and 7 bases stayed unmatched. The CDR3 runs 16 residues. Germline loops: CDR1 SNHLY, CDR2 FYNNEI. CDR3 amino acids: CASIDRLAVNTGELFF. The DNA of the CDR3 is TGTGCCAGCATCGACCGACTAGCGGTGAACACCGGGGAGCTGTTTTTT.